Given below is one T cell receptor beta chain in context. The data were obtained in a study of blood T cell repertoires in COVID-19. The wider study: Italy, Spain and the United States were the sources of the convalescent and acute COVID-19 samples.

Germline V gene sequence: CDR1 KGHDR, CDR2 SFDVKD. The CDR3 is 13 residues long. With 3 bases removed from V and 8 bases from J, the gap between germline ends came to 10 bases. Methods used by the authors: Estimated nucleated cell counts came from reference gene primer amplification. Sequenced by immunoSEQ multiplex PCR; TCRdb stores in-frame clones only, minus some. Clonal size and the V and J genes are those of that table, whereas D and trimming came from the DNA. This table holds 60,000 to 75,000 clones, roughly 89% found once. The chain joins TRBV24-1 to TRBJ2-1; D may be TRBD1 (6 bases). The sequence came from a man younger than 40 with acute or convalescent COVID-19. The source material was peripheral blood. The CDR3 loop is CATSDQNRDEQFF. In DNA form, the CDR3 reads TGTGCCACCAGTGATCAGAACAGGGATGAGCAGTTCTTC.